This record looks at one T cell receptor beta chain sequence and its context. This sample was taken from a study of blood T cell repertoires in COVID-19. Study information: Material from acute and convalescent COVID-19 was sourced from the United States, Italy and Spain.

The protocol was immunoSEQ multiplex PCR, while the TCRdb copy is restricted to in-frame clones and leaves out a portion. The sample shows 250,000 to 300,000 clones, more than 75% of them seen only once. Participants were placed into cohorts based on the clinical history they reported. Cohort 3 donors counted as recovered after two negative PCRs, clearance, or resolved symptoms. There are 13 residues in the CDR3. Per germline, CDR1 SEHNR and CDR2 FQNEAQ (reference sequence). Trimming removed 6 bases at V and 5 bases at J, with 11 bases between. This receptor was identified in a young man who had recovered from COVID-19. The chain recombines TRBV7-9 with TRBJ2-1; TRBD1 might be the D (5 bases). Sequencing used PBMCs or T cells enriched from blood (not recorded which). CDR3 nucleotide sequence: TGTGCCAGCAGAGTAGACAGCAACAATGAGCAGTTCTTC. This translates into CASRVDSNNEQFF.